What follows are 13 T cell receptor beta chains derived from one specimen sequenced in a study of blood T cell repertoires in COVID-19. Generated by immunoSEQ multiplex PCR, the TCRdb table keeps only in-frame clones and is missing some. The sample holds some 81,000 clones, about 95% seen once. The sample was peripheral blood. The origin of the receptors is a human donor with active COVID-19. The donor label of this sample is uncertain.

This clone was detected only a few times. J is TRBJ2-7 and V is TRBV4-1, with 8 nucleotides matching TRBD1. This CDR3 contains 13 residues. The germline gives CDR1 MGHRA, CDR2 YSYEKL. V lost 4 bases, J lost 7 bases, and 6 bases stayed unmatched. The CDR3 is CASSPRGLEEQYF. In DNA form, the CDR3 reads TGCGCCAGCAGCCCCAGGGGGCTCGAGGAGCAGTACTTC.

This CDR3 is CASSREGEGEEKLFF. DNA for the CDR3: TGTGCCAGCAGTCGTGAGGGCGAGGGTGAGGAAAAACTGTTTTTT. The chain employs TRBV27 and TRBJ1-4; D is unclear. The CDR3 extends over 15 amino acids. Trimming took off 5 bases at V and 8 bases at J, with 18 bases between the two ends. Per the germline V gene, CDR1 is MNHEY and CDR2 is SMNVEV (reference sequence).

This chain links TRBV5-5 with TRBJ1-1; 7 nucleotides match TRBD1. The CDR3 loop spans 15 amino acids. CDR1 and CDR2 from the germline V gene are SGHKS and YYEKEE (reference sequence). Unmatched junction bases numbered 8, after V lost 2 bases and J lost 4 bases. CDR3 region: CASSFLGGWGTEAFF. CDR3 nucleotides: TGTGCCAGCAGCTTTCTAGGGGGCTGGGGCACTGAAGCTTTCTTT. The variable domain in full, with the rest retrieved from reference TRBV5-5 and TRBJ1-1, is DAGVTQSPTHLIKTRGQQVTLRCSPISGHKSVSWYQQVLGQGPQFIFQYYEKEERGRGNFPDRFSARQFPNYSSELNVNALLLGDSALYLCASSFLGGWGTEAFFGQGTRLTVV.

The J gene is TRBJ2-7, the V gene TRBV29-1; 8 bases align to TRBD1. With 4 bases clipped from V and 3 bases from J, the junction kept 5 bases outside the gene matches. The CDR3 is made up of 13 amino acids. Germline V gene lookup returns CDR1 SQVTM and CDR2 ANQGSEA. The CDR3, as DNA: TGCAGCGTTGCAGGGGGCGCAAACTACGAGCAGTACTTC. This translates into CSVAGGANYEQYF.

The chain couples TRBV24-1 to TRBJ1-2; maybe TRBD1 (5 bases). CDR1 is KGHDR, CDR2 SFDVKD, per germline. V gave up 2 bases and J gave up 7 bases, with 7 bases separating them. CDR3 length: 12 amino acids. CDR3 region: CATSDSGFGYTF. The CDR3 bases are TGTGCCACCAGTGATTCAGGGTTTGGCTACACCTTC.

The rearrangement uses TRBV9 and TRBJ1-2, with a weak D call TRBD1 (5 bases). Germline assignment: CDR1 SGDLS and CDR2 YYNGEE. The CDR3 runs 14 residues. V lost 4 bases, J lost 9 bases, and 19 bases lay in between. The CDR3 bases are TGTGCCAGCAGCCCTGTAAGGGGAGGGGTTAGCTACACCTTC. Translation: CASSPVRGGVSYTF.

The chain has TRBV3-1 (or the pseudogene TRBV3-2) and TRBJ2-7; D might be TRBD1 (6 bases). This CDR3 spans 12 amino acids. Trimming took off 1 base at V and 7 bases at J, with 8 bases between the two ends. Germline CDR1 LGHDT, CDR2 YNNKEL (reference sequence). CDR3 sequence (DNA): TGTGCCAGCAGCCAAGCGAGGGGGGAGCAGTACTTC. It translates to CASSQARGEQYF.

The chain combines TRBV5-6 with TRBJ2-7, with 10 nucleotides matching TRBD2. The germline gives CDR1 SGHDT, CDR2 YYEEEE. CDR3 size: 15 residues. J was trimmed by 0 bases and V by 5 bases; bases with no gene match: 5. CDR3 nucleotide sequence: TGTGCCAGCAGACCCGGGACTAGCGCCTCCTACGAGCAGTACTTC. It encodes CASRPGTSASYEQYF.

The chain employs TRBV5-4 and TRBJ2-3; 11 bases are a match to TRBD2. CDR1 and CDR2 (germline): SGHNT, YYREEE (reference sequence). Trimming removed 1 base from V and 4 bases from J; junction bases left unmatched: 5. CDR3 length: 16 amino acids. The CDR3 nucleotides are TGTGCCAGCAGCTTGCTTACTAGCGGGAGATCAGATACGCAGTATTTT. Translation: CASSLLTSGRSDTQYF.

V usage is TRBV3-1 (or the pseudogene TRBV3-2) and J usage is TRBJ2-2; tentative D call: TRBD1 (6 bases). Germline lookup yields CDR1 LGHDT and CDR2 YNNKEL (reference sequence). The CDR3 runs 15 residues. V was trimmed by 3 bases and J by 3 bases, leaving 11 bases between them. CDR3 loop: CASSHRQAYTGELFF. The CDR3 DNA reads TGTGCCAGCAGCCACAGACAGGCTTACACCGGGGAGCTGTTTTTT.

The J gene is TRBJ1-4, the V gene TRBV27; D uncertain. The CDR3 contains 14 residues. V was trimmed by 5 bases and J by 5 bases, leaving 12 bases between them. Germline assignment: CDR1 MNHEY and CDR2 SMNVEV (reference sequence). The chain's CDR3 is CASSRVRGNEKLFF. Here the CDR3 DNA reads TGTGCCAGCAGTCGCGTGCGAGGGAATGAAAAACTGTTTTTT. The full variable domain, rest sourced from reference TRBV27 and TRBJ1-4, is EAQVTQNPRYLITVTGKKLTVTCSQNMNHEYMSWYRQDPGLGLRQIYYSMNVEVTDKGDVPEGYKVSRKEKRNFPLILESPSPNQTSLYFCASSRVRGNEKLFFGSGTQLSVL.

V is TRBV10-2 and J is TRBJ2-5; D is undetermined. Trimming took off 5 bases at V and 1 base at J, with 2 bases between the two ends. The germline CDR1 and CDR2 sequences are WSHSY and SAAADI. This CDR3 spans 11 amino acids. CDR3 nucleotide sequence: TGCGCCAGCAGTCTCCAAGAGACCCAGTACTTC. Protein product: CASSLQETQYF.

V usage is TRBV4-1 and J usage is TRBJ2-2; D is possibly TRBD2 (6 bases). CDR3 size: 13 residues. The V end lost 4 bases, the J end lost 6 bases, and 9 bases lay between the germline ends. CDR1 and CDR2 (germline): MGHRA, YSYEKL. CDR3 nucleotides: TGCGCCAGCAGCCGACTAGTTGCCGGGGAGCTGTTTTTT. Its translation: CASSRLVAGELFF.